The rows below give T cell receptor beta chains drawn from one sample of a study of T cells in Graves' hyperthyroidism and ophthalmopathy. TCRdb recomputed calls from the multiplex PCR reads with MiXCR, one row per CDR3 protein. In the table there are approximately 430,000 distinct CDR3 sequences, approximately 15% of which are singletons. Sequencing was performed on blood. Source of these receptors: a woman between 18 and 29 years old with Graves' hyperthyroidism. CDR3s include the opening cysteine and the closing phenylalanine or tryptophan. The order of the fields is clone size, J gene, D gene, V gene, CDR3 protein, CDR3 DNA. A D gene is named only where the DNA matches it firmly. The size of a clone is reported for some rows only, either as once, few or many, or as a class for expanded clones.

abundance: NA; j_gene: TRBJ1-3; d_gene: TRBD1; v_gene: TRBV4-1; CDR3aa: CASSPQGAPGNTIYF; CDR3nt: TGCGCCAGCAGCCCTCAGGGGGCGCCTGGAAACACCATATATTTT
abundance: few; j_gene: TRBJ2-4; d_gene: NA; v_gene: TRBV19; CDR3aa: CASKSIGAKNIQYF; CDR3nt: TGTGCCAGTAAATCTATCGGGGCCAAAAACATTCAGTACTTC
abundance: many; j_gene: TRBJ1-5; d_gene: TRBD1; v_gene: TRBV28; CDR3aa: CASSPLGQGASNQPQHF; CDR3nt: TGTGCCAGCAGTCCTTTGGGACAGGGGGCGAGCAATCAGCCCCAGCATTTT
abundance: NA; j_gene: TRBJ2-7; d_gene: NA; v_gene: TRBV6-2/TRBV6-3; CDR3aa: CASKVNSGGTYEQYF; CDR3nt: TGTGCCAGCAAAGTGAATAGCGGTGGAACCTACGAGCAGTACTTC
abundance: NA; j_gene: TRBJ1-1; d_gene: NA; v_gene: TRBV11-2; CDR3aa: CASSQVASGYTEAFF; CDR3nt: TGTGCCAGCAGCCAAGTCGCCTCAGGTTACACTGAAGCTTTCTTT
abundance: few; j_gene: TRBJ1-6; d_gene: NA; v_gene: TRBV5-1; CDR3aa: CASSVDGSPLHF; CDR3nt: TGCGCCAGCAGCGTTGATGGTTCACCCCTCCACTTT
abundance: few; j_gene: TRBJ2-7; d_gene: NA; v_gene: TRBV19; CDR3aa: CASSIDNRAYEQYF; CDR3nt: TGTGCCAGTAGTATAGATAACAGGGCCTACGAGCAGTACTTC
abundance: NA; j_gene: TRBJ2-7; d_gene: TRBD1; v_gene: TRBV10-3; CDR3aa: CAIRPGTGLTYEQYF; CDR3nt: TGTGCCATCAGACCCGGGACAGGTCTTACCTACGAGCAGTACTTC
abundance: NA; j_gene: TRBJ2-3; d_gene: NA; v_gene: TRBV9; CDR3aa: CASSPTYTDTQYF; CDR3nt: TGTGCCAGCAGCCCCACATACACAGATACGCAGTATTTT
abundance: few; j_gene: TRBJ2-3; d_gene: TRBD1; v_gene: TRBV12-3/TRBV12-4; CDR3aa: CASSFHRGSGTDTQYF; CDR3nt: TGTGCCAGCAGTTTCCACAGGGGGTCGGGCACAGATACGCAGTATTTT
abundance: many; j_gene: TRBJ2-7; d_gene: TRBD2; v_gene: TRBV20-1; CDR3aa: CSAKTSGRVYEQYF; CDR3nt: TGCAGTGCCAAAACTAGCGGGAGGGTCTACGAGCAGTACTTC
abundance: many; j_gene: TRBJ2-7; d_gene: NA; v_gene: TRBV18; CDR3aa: CASSTNRVHEQYF; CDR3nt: TGTGCCAGCTCAACTAACAGGGTACACGAGCAGTACTTC
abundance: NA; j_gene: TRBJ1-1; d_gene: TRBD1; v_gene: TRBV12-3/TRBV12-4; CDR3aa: CASSYRGQAFF; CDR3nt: TGTGCCAGCAGTTACAGGGGGCAAGCTTTCTTT
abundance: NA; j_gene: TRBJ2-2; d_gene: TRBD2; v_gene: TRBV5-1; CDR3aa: CASSWGLAGVSGELFF; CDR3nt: TGCGCCAGCAGCTGGGGACTAGCGGGAGTATCTGGGGAGCTGTTTTTT
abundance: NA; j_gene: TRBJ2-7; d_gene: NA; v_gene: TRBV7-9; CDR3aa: CASSLGQRNEQYF; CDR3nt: TGTGCCAGCAGCTTAGGACAGAGGAACGAGCAGTACTTC
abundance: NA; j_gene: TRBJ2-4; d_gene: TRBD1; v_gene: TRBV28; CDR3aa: CASSSPGTGVKNIQYF; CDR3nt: TGTGCCAGCAGCTCGCCGGGGACAGGGGTCAAAAACATTCAGTACTTC
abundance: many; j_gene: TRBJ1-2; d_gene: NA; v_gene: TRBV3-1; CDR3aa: CASSQDDSFYGYTF; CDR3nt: TGTGCCAGCAGCCAGGATGACAGCTTCTATGGCTACACCTTC
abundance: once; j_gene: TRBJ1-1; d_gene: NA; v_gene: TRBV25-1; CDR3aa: CASSVGFNTEAFF; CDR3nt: TGTGCCAGCAGTGTAGGCTTTAACACTGAAGCCTTCTTT
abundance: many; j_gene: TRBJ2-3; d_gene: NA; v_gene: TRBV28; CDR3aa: CASSFALTSTDTQYF; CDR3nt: TGTGCCAGCAGTTTCGCTCTAACTAGCACAGATACGCAGTATTTT
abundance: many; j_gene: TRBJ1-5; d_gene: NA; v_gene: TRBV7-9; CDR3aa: CASSFTGPWQPQHF; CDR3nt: TGTGCCAGCAGCTTCACAGGGCCTTGGCAGCCCCAGCATTTT
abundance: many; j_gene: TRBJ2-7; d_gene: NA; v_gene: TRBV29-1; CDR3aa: CSVQGDGYEQYF; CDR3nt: TGCAGCGTCCAGGGTGATGGCTACGAGCAGTACTTC
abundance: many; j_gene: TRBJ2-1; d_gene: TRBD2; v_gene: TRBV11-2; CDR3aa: CASSLRTSGFGYNEQFF; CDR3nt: TGTGCCAGCAGCTTAAGGACTAGCGGGTTTGGGTACAATGAGCAGTTCTTC
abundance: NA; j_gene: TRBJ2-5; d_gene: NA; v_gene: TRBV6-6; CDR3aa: CASSYGNAETQYF; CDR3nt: TGTGCCAGCAGTTACGGGAACGCGGAGACCCAGTACTTC
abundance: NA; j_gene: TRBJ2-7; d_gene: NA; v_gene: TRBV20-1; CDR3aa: CSARGRSTYEQYF; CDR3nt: TGCAGTGCTAGGGGCCGGAGCACCTACGAGCAGTACTTC